Listed below are T cell receptor beta chains from one sample, sequenced in a study of CDR3 diversity in severe acne. Each CDR3 protein gets one entry after TCRdb re-called the PCR reads with MiXCR. The sample includes tens of thousands of distinct CDR3 sequences, under 60% of them seen just once. Sequenced material: blood. The receptors shown here come from a male donor in good health, without acne. Each CDR3 is given with its conserved first and last residue. The D gene is left open where the match is weak. Clone sizes are given selectively: once, few, many, or a class where the clone is expanded.

J	size	length	D	V	DNA	CDR3
TRBJ1-2	NA	13	NA	TRBV19	TGTGCCAGTAGTACAAGGTGGGCCTATGGCTACACCTTC	CASSTRWAYGYTF
TRBJ1-2	many	14	NA	TRBV24-1	TGTGCCACCAGTGATACCGGGGTCAACTATGGCTACACCTTC	CATSDTGVNYGYTF
TRBJ2-2	many	16	TRBD2	TRBV7-3	TGTGCCAGCAGCTTCAAGGCAGCGGGATTTGCCGGGGAGCTGTTTTTT	CASSFKAAGFAGELFF
TRBJ1-6	few	13	NA	TRBV10-3	TGTGCCATCAGTGAGTCCGGAAATTCACCCCTCCACTTT	CAISESGNSPLHF
TRBJ1-1	NA	24	NA	TRBV13	NA	CASSNPSTAFYLCASGPRGAEAFF
TRBJ1-5	NA	14	NA	TRBV19	TGTGCCAGTAGGACCACAGGTAGCAATCAGCCCCAGCATTTT	CASRTTGSNQPQHF
TRBJ2-1	NA	16	TRBD1	TRBV19	TGTGCCAGTCCAATCGGGGACAGGTACAAACGCAATGAGCAGTTCTTC	CASPIGDRYKRNEQFF
TRBJ2-5	once	14	TRBD2	TRBV5-8	TGTGCCAGCAGCAACGGACTAGTCAAAGAGACCCAGTACTTC	CASSNGLVKETQYF
TRBJ2-7	NA	16	TRBD2	TRBV25-1	TGTGCCAGTGAAAAAATGTCTAGCGGGAGTAACTACGAGCAGTACTTC	CASEKMSSGSNYEQYF
TRBJ1-3	NA	13	TRBD1	TRBV20-1	TGCAGTGCTAGCGGACAGGGGGCTAGCACCATATATTTT	CSASGQGASTIYF
TRBJ1-2	once	17	TRBD1	TRBV9	TGTGCCAGCAGCGCGTCGACCGGGACAGGGGTGGGCGATGGCTACACCTTC	CASSASTGTGVGDGYTF
TRBJ2-5	NA	15	NA	TRBV7-2	TGTGCCAGCAGCTTACTCGCGAACAGCCCCGAGACCCAGTACTTC	CASSLLANSPETQYF
TRBJ1-1	NA	13	NA	TRBV20-1	TGCAGTGCTAGAGGGGTAGGAGGGACTGAAGCTTTCTTT	CSARGVGGTEAFF
TRBJ2-4	many	15	NA	TRBV10-2	TGCGCCAGCAGTGAGCGATGGGGCGTCAAGGACATTCAGTACTTC	CASSERWGVKDIQYF